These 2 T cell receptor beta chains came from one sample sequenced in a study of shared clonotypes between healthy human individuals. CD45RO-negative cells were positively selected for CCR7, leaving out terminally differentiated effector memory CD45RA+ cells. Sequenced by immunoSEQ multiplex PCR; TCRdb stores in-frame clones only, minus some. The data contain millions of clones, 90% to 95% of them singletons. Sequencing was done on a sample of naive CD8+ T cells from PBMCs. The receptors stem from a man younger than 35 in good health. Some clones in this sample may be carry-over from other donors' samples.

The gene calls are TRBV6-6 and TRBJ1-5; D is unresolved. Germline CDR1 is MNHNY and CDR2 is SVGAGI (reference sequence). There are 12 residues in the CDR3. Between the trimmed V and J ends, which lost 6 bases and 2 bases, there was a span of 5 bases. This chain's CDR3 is CASRGGNQPQHF. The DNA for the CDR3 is TGTGCCAGCAGGGGTGGCAATCAGCCCCAGCATTTT.

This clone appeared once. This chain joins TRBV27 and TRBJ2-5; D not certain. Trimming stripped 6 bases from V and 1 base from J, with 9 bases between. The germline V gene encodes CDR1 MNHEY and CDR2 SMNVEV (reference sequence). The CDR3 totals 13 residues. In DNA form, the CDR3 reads TGTGCCAGCAGAGAACTGATCCAAGAGACCCAGTACTTC. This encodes CASRELIQETQYF.